Included here is one TCR beta chain sequence, with context. The antigen is not known. V dropped 4 bases and J dropped 0 bases, with 14 bases sitting between them. CDR3 length equals 16 residues. Germline CDR1 reads SGHTA; CDR2 reads FQGNSA. The data derive from a study of CD4 T cells in relation to SARS-CoV-2 and coronaviruses. Study in general: TCR beta CDR3s were sequenced after roughly ten-day antigen culture of PBMCs.

The unexposed donors gave CD4+ T cells in 2011-2018, prior to COVID-19. Isolation of CD4+ T cells took place after less than twelve days in culture. Unexposed-donor CD4+ T cells were probed with SARS-CoV-2 S/N and four cold-coronavirus spikes, cells permitting. Clones were sequenced by immunoSEQ multiplex PCR, and TCRdb holds only the in-frame ones, with some missing. Of about 24,000 clones listed, 65% to 80% are singletons. The genes are TRBV7-2 and TRBJ2-3; the D gene is possibly TRBD2 (5 bases). The specimen sequenced was CD4+ T cells from PBMCs, cultured in vitro. The receptor was isolated from a human donor in good health. For the CDR3, the DNA is TGTGCCAGCAGCTCACAAGCGGCGTCTAGCACAGATACGCAGTATTTT. Protein product: CASSSQAASSTDTQYF.